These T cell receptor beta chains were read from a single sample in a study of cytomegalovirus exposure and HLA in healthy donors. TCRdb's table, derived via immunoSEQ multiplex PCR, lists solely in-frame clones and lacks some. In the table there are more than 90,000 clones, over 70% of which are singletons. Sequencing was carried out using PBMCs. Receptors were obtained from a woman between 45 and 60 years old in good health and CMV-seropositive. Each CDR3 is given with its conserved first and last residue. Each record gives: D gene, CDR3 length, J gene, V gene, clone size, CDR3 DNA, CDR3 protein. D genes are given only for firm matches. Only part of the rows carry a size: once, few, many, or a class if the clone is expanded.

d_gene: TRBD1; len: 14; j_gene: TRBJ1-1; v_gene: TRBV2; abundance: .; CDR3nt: TGTGCCAGCAGTGTACCGACAGGGCGTCCTGAAGCTTTCTTT; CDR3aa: CASSVPTGRPEAFF
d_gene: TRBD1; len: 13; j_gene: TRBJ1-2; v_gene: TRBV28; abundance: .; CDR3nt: TGTGCCAGCAGGGGGGACAGAGGCTATGGCTACACCTTC; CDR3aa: CASRGDRGYGYTF
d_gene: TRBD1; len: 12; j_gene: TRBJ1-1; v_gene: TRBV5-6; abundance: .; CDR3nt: TGTGCCAGCAGCTTGCAGGGGGCGGTAGCTTTCTTT; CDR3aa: CASSLQGAVAFF
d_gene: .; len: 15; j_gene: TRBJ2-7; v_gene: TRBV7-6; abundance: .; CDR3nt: TGTGCCAGCAGCTTAGTTTTTCAGGCTCCTTACGAGCAGTACTTC; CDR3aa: CASSLVFQAPYEQYF
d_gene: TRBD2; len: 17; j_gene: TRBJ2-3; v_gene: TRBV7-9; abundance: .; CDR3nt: TGTGCCAGCAGCGGGACTAGCGGTACTCATTTCACAGATACGCAGTATTTT; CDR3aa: CASSGTSGTHFTDTQYF
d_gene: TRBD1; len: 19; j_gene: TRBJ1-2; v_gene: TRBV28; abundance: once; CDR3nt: TGTGCCAGCAGTAACCGGGCCGGGACAGGGGGCGCGTGGGTCCATGGCTACACCTTC; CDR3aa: CASSNRAGTGGAWVHGYTF
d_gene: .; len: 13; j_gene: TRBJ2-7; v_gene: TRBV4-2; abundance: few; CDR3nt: TGTGCCAGCAGCCCTGAAATCGGGTACGAGCAGTACTTC; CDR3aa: CASSPEIGYEQYF
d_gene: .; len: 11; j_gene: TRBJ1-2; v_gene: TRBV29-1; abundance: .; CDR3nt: TGCAGCGTTAGGGAGGGGTATGGCTACACCTTC; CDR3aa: CSVREGYGYTF
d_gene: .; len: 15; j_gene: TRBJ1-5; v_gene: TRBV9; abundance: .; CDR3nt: TGTGCCAGCAGCCGCACGTGGGCAATGGATCAGCCCCAGCATTTT; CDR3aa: CASSRTWAMDQPQHF
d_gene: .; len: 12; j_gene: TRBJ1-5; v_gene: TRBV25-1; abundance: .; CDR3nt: TGTGCCAGCAGTGAATACGGTCAGCCCCAGCATTTT; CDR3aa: CASSEYGQPQHF
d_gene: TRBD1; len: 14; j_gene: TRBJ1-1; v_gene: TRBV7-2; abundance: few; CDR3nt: TGTGCCAGCAGCTCTTATACAGGGGAAACTGAAGCTTTCTTT; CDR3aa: CASSSYTGETEAFF
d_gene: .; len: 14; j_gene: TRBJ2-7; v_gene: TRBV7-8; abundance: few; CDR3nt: TGTGCCAGCAGCCCCCTGGGTTTAGGGGACGAGCAGTACTTC; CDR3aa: CASSPLGLGDEQYF
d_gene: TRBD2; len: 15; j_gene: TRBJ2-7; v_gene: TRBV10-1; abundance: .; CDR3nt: TGCGCCAGCAGCCACGGGACTAGCGGGTTCTACGAGCAGTACTTC; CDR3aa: CASSHGTSGFYEQYF
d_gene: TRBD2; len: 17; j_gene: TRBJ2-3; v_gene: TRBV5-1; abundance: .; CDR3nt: TGCGCCAGCAGCCCCGGGCTGACTAGCGGGGAGGCAGATACGCAGTATTTT; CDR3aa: CASSPGLTSGEADTQYF
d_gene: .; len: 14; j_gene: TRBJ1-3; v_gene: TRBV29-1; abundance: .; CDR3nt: TGCAGCGTTGTCAACCAGGGGTCTGGAAACACCATATATTTT; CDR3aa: CSVVNQGSGNTIYF